A selection of T cell receptor beta chains follows, all from one sample in a study of blood T cells in healthy people across ages. MiXCR, applied by TCRdb to the 5' RACE reads, yields one record per CDR3 protein. Of approximately 800,000 distinct CDR3 sequences listed, roughly 64% were seen once; the top ten hold roughly 20%. The sample comprised blood. The source is a man between 25 and 39 years old in good health. Each CDR3 is given with its conserved first and last residue. Each record gives: D gene, V gene, J gene, clone size, CDR3 protein, CDR3 DNA. A D gene is named only where the DNA matches it firmly. Part of the rows lack a size; the others show once, few, many or a class for expanded clones.

D gene: TRBD2
V gene: TRBV3-1
J gene: TRBJ2-1
clone size: few
CDR3 protein: CASSRLAGNNEQFF
CDR3 DNA: TGTGCCAGCAGCCGACTAGCGGGGAACAATGAGCAGTTCTTC

D gene: TRBD2
V gene: TRBV29-1
J gene: TRBJ2-5
clone size: NA
CDR3 protein: CSVEGGERNEQYF
CDR3 DNA: TGCAGCGTTGAGGGAGGGGAGAGAAATGAGCAGTACTTC

D gene: TRBD2
V gene: TRBV20-1
J gene: TRBJ2-1
clone size: NA
CDR3 protein: CSALAGGGNEQFF
CDR3 DNA: TGCAGTGCATTAGCGGGGGGCGGCAATGAGCAGTTCTTC

D gene: NA
V gene: TRBV7-2
J gene: TRBJ2-7
clone size: few
CDR3 protein: CASSLVLVPRGLQYF
CDR3 DNA: TGTGCCAGCAGCTTAGTCTTGGTTCCCCGGGGTCTTCAGTACTTC

D gene: TRBD2
V gene: TRBV28
J gene: TRBJ2-7
clone size: NA
CDR3 protein: CATSPGLAMGEQYF
CDR3 DNA: TGTGCCACTTCGCCGGGACTAGCTATGGGCGAGCAGTACTTC

D gene: NA
V gene: TRBV7-2
J gene: TRBJ2-1
clone size: NA
CDR3 protein: CASSRLPTIRANEQFF
CDR3 DNA: TGTGCCAGCAGCCGACTTCCAACAATCCGGGCCAATGAGCAGTTCTTC

D gene: TRBD2
V gene: TRBV7-9
J gene: TRBJ2-1
clone size: NA
CDR3 protein: CASSLVALAGAGNEQFF
CDR3 DNA: TGTGCCAGCAGCTTAGTCGCACTAGCGGGAGCGGGCAATGAGCAGTTCTTC

D gene: TRBD1
V gene: TRBV18
J gene: TRBJ2-7
clone size: NA
CDR3 protein: CASSPTGQGNEQYF
CDR3 DNA: TGTGCCAGCTCACCTACGGGACAGGGTAACGAGCAGTACTTC

D gene: TRBD2
V gene: TRBV3-1
J gene: TRBJ2-7
clone size: NA
CDR3 protein: CASSRGGLVHEQYF
CDR3 DNA: TGTGCCAGCAGCCGAGGGGGACTAGTCCATGAGCAGTACTTC

D gene: TRBD1
V gene: TRBV4-3
J gene: TRBJ2-1
clone size: few
CDR3 protein: CASSQDKGTGIGEQFF
CDR3 DNA: TGCGCCAGCAGCCAAGATAAAGGGACAGGGATAGGTGAGCAGTTCTTC

D gene: TRBD2
V gene: TRBV12-3/TRBV12-4
J gene: TRBJ2-2
clone size: NA
CDR3 protein: CASSPTSGGNTGELFF
CDR3 DNA: TGTGCCAGCAGTCCTACTAGCGGGGGCAACACCGGGGAGCTGTTTTTT

D gene: NA
V gene: TRBV28
J gene: TRBJ2-7
clone size: NA
CDR3 protein: CASSLGGPQQYGQYF
CDR3 DNA: TGTGCCAGCAGTTTAGGGGGGCCACAACAATACGGGCAGTACTTC

D gene: TRBD2
V gene: TRBV7-9
J gene: TRBJ2-3
clone size: few
CDR3 protein: CASSSRAGEVADTQYF
CDR3 DNA: TGTGCCAGCAGCTCCCGAGCGGGAGAGGTCGCAGATACGCAGTATTTT

D gene: NA
V gene: TRBV10-3
J gene: TRBJ2-7
clone size: NA
CDR3 protein: CAISVVGAYEQYF
CDR3 DNA: TGTGCCATCAGTGTGGTAGGGGCCTACGAGCAGTACTTC

D gene: NA
V gene: TRBV9
J gene: TRBJ2-4
clone size: many
CDR3 protein: CASSASTDPLAKNIQYF
CDR3 DNA: TGTGCCAGCAGCGCGTCCACTGATCCTCTAGCCAAAAACATTCAGTACTTC

D gene: TRBD1
V gene: TRBV11-2
J gene: TRBJ2-3
clone size: NA
CDR3 protein: CASSLDQGAETDTQYF
CDR3 DNA: TGTGCCAGCAGCTTAGACCAGGGGGCAGAAACAGATACGCAGTATTTT

D gene: TRBD2
V gene: TRBV7-2
J gene: TRBJ2-3
clone size: NA
CDR3 protein: CASSRLTSGVGADTQYF
CDR3 DNA: TGTGCCAGCAGCCGCCTGACTAGCGGGGTGGGCGCAGATACGCAGTATTTT

D gene: TRBD1
V gene: TRBV6-2/TRBV6-3
J gene: TRBJ1-1
clone size: NA
CDR3 protein: CASSSRGTGGEAFF
CDR3 DNA: TGTGCCAGCAGCAGCCGGGGGACAGGGGGCGAAGCTTTCTTT

D gene: NA
V gene: TRBV5-1
J gene: TRBJ2-3
clone size: few
CDR3 protein: CASSGRRGSDTQYF
CDR3 DNA: TGCGCCAGCAGCGGCCGCAGGGGCAGTGATACGCAGTATTTT

D gene: TRBD2
V gene: TRBV6-1
J gene: TRBJ2-5
clone size: NA
CDR3 protein: CASSEGLAGGETQYF
CDR3 DNA: TGTGCCAGCAGTGAAGGACTAGCGGGGGGAGAGACCCAGTACTTC

D gene: NA
V gene: TRBV5-1
J gene: TRBJ2-7
clone size: NA
CDR3 protein: CASSIRGADSEQYF
CDR3 DNA: TGCGCCAGCAGCATCCGGGGGGCGGATAGCGAGCAGTACTTC

D gene: NA
V gene: TRBV29-1
J gene: TRBJ1-5
clone size: NA
CDR3 protein: CSVTAGEGQPQHF
CDR3 DNA: TGCAGCGTTACTGCAGGGGAGGGTCAGCCCCAGCATTTT

D gene: NA
V gene: TRBV25-1
J gene: TRBJ1-5
clone size: NA
CDR3 protein: CASSGDTGSNQPQHF
CDR3 DNA: TGTGCCAGCAGTGGGGATACAGGGAGCAATCAGCCCCAGCATTTT

D gene: TRBD1
V gene: TRBV29-1
J gene: TRBJ1-6
clone size: NA
CDR3 protein: CSAARDRGSPLHF
CDR3 DNA: TGCAGCGCTGCGAGGGACAGGGGTTCACCCCTCCACTTT

D gene: NA
V gene: TRBV7-9
J gene: TRBJ2-7
clone size: NA
CDR3 protein: CASSPWLGYEQYF
CDR3 DNA: TGTGCCAGCAGCCCATGGTTGGGTTACGAGCAGTACTTC

D gene: NA
V gene: TRBV20-1
J gene: TRBJ2-7
clone size: few
CDR3 protein: CSANPPRSSYEQYF
CDR3 DNA: TGCAGTGCTAATCCCCCCAGGAGCTCCTACGAGCAGTACTTC

D gene: NA
V gene: TRBV25-1
J gene: TRBJ2-7
clone size: NA
CDR3 protein: CASSDTRGPYEQYF
CDR3 DNA: TGTGCCAGCAGTGATACCAGGGGTCCCTACGAGCAGTACTTC

D gene: TRBD2
V gene: TRBV7-2
J gene: TRBJ2-1
clone size: once
CDR3 protein: CASSLVLAGGFSDNEQFF
CDR3 DNA: TGTGCCAGCAGCTTAGTGCTAGCGGGGGGGTTCTCCGACAATGAGCAGTTCTTC

D gene: TRBD1
V gene: TRBV25-1
J gene: TRBJ2-5
clone size: NA
CDR3 protein: CASSDLTGVGETQYF
CDR3 DNA: TGTGCCAGCAGTGACTTGACAGGGGTGGGGGAGACCCAGTACTTC

D gene: NA
V gene: TRBV20-1
J gene: TRBJ2-3
clone size: NA
CDR3 protein: CSAQTPTDTQYF
CDR3 DNA: TGCAGTGCTCAGACCCCTACAGATACGCAGTATTTT

D gene: NA
V gene: TRBV6-2/TRBV6-3
J gene: TRBJ2-1
clone size: NA
CDR3 protein: CASSTAVYNEQFF
CDR3 DNA: TGTGCCAGCAGCACAGCGGTATACAATGAGCAGTTCTTC

D gene: TRBD1
V gene: TRBV5-6
J gene: TRBJ2-5
clone size: NA
CDR3 protein: CASSLVDRGGETQYF
CDR3 DNA: TGTGCCAGCAGCTTAGTAGACAGGGGAGGAGAGACCCAGTACTTC

D gene: TRBD1
V gene: TRBV20-1
J gene: TRBJ2-7
clone size: NA
CDR3 protein: CSARDFQGAPSYEQYF
CDR3 DNA: TGCAGTGCTAGAGATTTCCAGGGGGCGCCCTCCTACGAGCAGTACTTC

D gene: NA
V gene: TRBV6-2/TRBV6-3
J gene: TRBJ2-6
clone size: NA
CDR3 protein: CASRTPRDTTSGANVLTF
CDR3 DNA: TGTGCCAGCAGGACCCCCCGGGACACCACCTCTGGGGCCAACGTCCTGACTTTC

D gene: NA
V gene: TRBV4-2
J gene: TRBJ2-2
clone size: NA
CDR3 protein: CASSQSGLGELFF
CDR3 DNA: TGTGCCAGCAGCCAATCAGGACTCGGGGAGCTGTTTTTT

D gene: TRBD1
V gene: TRBV6-6
J gene: TRBJ1-6
clone size: NA
CDR3 protein: CASSRGQGYGALHF
CDR3 DNA: TGTGCCAGCAGCCGCGGACAGGGATATGGGGCCCTCCACTTT

D gene: NA
V gene: TRBV12-3/TRBV12-4
J gene: TRBJ1-1
clone size: NA
CDR3 protein: CASTQYNTEAFF
CDR3 DNA: TGTGCCAGCACACAGTATAACACTGAAGCTTTCTTT

D gene: TRBD2
V gene: TRBV7-2
J gene: TRBJ2-1
clone size: NA
CDR3 protein: CASSQGLAGGQETQFF
CDR3 DNA: TGTGCCAGCAGCCAGGGACTAGCGGGAGGTCAAGAGACCCAGTTCTTC

D gene: TRBD1
V gene: TRBV6-5
J gene: TRBJ1-2
clone size: NA
CDR3 protein: CASKTQGEDFGYTF
CDR3 DNA: TGTGCCAGTAAAACACAGGGGGAGGACTTTGGCTACACCTTC

D gene: NA
V gene: TRBV7-2
J gene: TRBJ2-4
clone size: NA
CDR3 protein: CASSFYQNIQYF
CDR3 DNA: TGTGCCAGCAGCTTTTATCAAAACATTCAGTACTTC

D gene: NA
V gene: TRBV13
J gene: TRBJ2-1
clone size: NA
CDR3 protein: CASSSGSGAQFF
CDR3 DNA: TGTGCCAGCAGCTCCGGGTCAGGGGCGCAGTTCTTC

D gene: NA
V gene: TRBV2
J gene: TRBJ1-2
clone size: NA
CDR3 protein: CASSEEHLYGYTF
CDR3 DNA: TGTGCCAGCAGTGAAGAACACCTCTATGGCTACACCTTC

D gene: TRBD1
V gene: TRBV6-5
J gene: TRBJ1-1
clone size: NA
CDR3 protein: CASSSIRARTGGTEAFF
CDR3 DNA: TGTGCCAGCAGTTCCATCCGGGCGAGAACAGGGGGCACTGAAGCTTTCTTT

D gene: TRBD1
V gene: TRBV10-3
J gene: TRBJ1-2
clone size: NA
CDR3 protein: CAISDDRGFAGYTF
CDR3 DNA: TGTGCCATCAGTGATGACAGGGGTTTCGCTGGCTACACCTTC

D gene: TRBD1
V gene: TRBV27
J gene: TRBJ2-7
clone size: NA
CDR3 protein: CASSLVRGIPYEQYF
CDR3 DNA: TGTGCCAGCAGTTTGGTCAGGGGGATTCCCTACGAGCAGTACTTC

D gene: NA
V gene: TRBV28
J gene: TRBJ2-5
clone size: NA
CDR3 protein: CASSPGQGEVETQYF
CDR3 DNA: TGTGCCAGCAGTCCGGGACAAGGGGAAGTGGAGACCCAGTACTTC

D gene: NA
V gene: TRBV9
J gene: TRBJ2-1
clone size: NA
CDR3 protein: CASSVGREHNEQFF
CDR3 DNA: TGTGCCAGCAGCGTCGGCAGGGAGCACAATGAGCAGTTCTTC

D gene: TRBD1
V gene: TRBV5-1
J gene: TRBJ2-5
clone size: NA
CDR3 protein: CASSDGTGGHETQYF
CDR3 DNA: TGCGCCAGCAGCGATGGGACAGGGGGGCACGAGACCCAGTACTTC

D gene: NA
V gene: TRBV6-2/TRBV6-3
J gene: TRBJ1-1
clone size: NA
CDR3 protein: CASSSVGQSNTEAFF
CDR3 DNA: TGTGCCAGCAGTTCTGTCGGACAATCGAACACTGAAGCTTTCTTT

D gene: TRBD1
V gene: TRBV4-2
J gene: TRBJ2-4
clone size: few
CDR3 protein: CASSQGTGDKNIQYF
CDR3 DNA: TGTGCCAGCAGCCAGGGGACAGGGGACAAAAACATTCAGTACTTC

D gene: NA
V gene: TRBV29-1
J gene: TRBJ2-1
clone size: NA
CDR3 protein: CSVDGWDYNEQFF
CDR3 DNA: TGCAGCGTTGACGGGTGGGATTACAATGAGCAGTTCTTC

D gene: NA
V gene: TRBV7-9
J gene: TRBJ2-1
clone size: NA
CDR3 protein: CASSRPGGGANEQFF
CDR3 DNA: TGTGCCAGCAGCCGCCCAGGGGGAGGCGCCAATGAGCAGTTCTTC

D gene: TRBD2
V gene: TRBV28
J gene: TRBJ2-1
clone size: once
CDR3 protein: CASVLAGLNEQFF
CDR3 DNA: TGTGCCAGCGTATTAGCGGGCCTAAATGAGCAGTTCTTC

D gene: TRBD1
V gene: TRBV2
J gene: TRBJ2-7
clone size: NA
CDR3 protein: CASSVRQGSAEQYF
CDR3 DNA: TGTGCCAGTTCGGTACGACAGGGGAGTGCCGAGCAGTACTTC

D gene: NA
V gene: TRBV25-1
J gene: TRBJ2-5
clone size: few
CDR3 protein: CATTEAGRQETQYF
CDR3 DNA: TGTGCCACTACCGAAGCAGGGAGACAAGAGACCCAGTACTTC